What follows are 4 T cell receptor beta chains derived from one specimen sequenced in a study of blood T cell repertoires in COVID-19 (dated by TCRdb to between 2020 and 2021). Libraries were made using the immunoSEQ multiplex PCR assay. The table comes from immuneACCESS by way of TCRdb, which keeps in-frame sequences with V and J called. Part of the clones is missing from these tables; in studies checked, under half for an unresolved V gene and the rest for unknown reasons. The sample table records 100,000 to 150,000 clones; 88% of these occur just once. About 1% of the sample is in the top ten clones. Sequencing used peripheral blood. These receptors were collected from a woman older than 75 with acute or convalescent COVID-19.

This chain connects TRBV27 to TRBJ2-7; 9 nucleotides line up with TRBD1. Germline lookup yields CDR1 MNHEY and CDR2 SMNVEV (reference sequence). V trimming: 0 bases; J trimming: 2 bases; junction bases outside the gene matches: 5. This CDR3 region has 16 residues. The CDR3 is CASSLSPDRGAYEQYF. The DNA for the CDR3 is TGTGCCAGCAGTTTATCCCCGGACAGGGGTGCCTACGAGCAGTACTTC.

The chain joins TRBV7-9 to TRBJ2-3, with 10 bases that match TRBD2. The CDR3 consists of 16 residues. V shed 2 bases and J 2 bases; nucleotides not matched to a gene: 4. Germline lookup yields CDR1 SEHNR and CDR2 FQNEAQ (reference sequence). CDR3 amino acids: CASSLLAGVSTDTQYF. The CDR3, as DNA: TGTGCCAGCAGCTTACTAGCGGGAGTTTCCACAGATACGCAGTATTTT.

On this clone: The identical CDR3 is also encoded by other nucleotide sequences in the sample. The V gene is TRBV12-5, the J gene TRBJ1-5; 8 bases are shared with TRBD1. The CDR3 consists of 14 residues. Germline CDR1 reads LGHNT; CDR2 reads FRNRAP. V was clipped by 6 bases and J by 6 bases; unmatched bases: 7. Written as DNA, the CDR3 is TGTGCTAGTGGCCCCGGACAGGGCGGTCAGCCCCAGCATTTT. Translation: CASGPGQGGQPQHF. The full variable domain, completed using reference TRBV12-5 and TRBJ1-5, is DARVTQTPRHKVTEMGQEVTMRCQPILGHNTVFWYRQTMMQGLELLAYFRNRAPLDDSGMPKDRFSAEMPDATLATLKIQPSEPRDSAVYFCASGPGQGGQPQHFGDGTRLSIL.

V and J are TRBV5-1 and TRBJ2-1, with a tentative D call TRBD2 (5 bases). V was clipped by 0 bases and J by 3 bases, with 10 bases between them. Germline V gene lookup returns CDR1 SGHRS and CDR2 YFSETQ. This CDR3 has 15 amino acids. CDR3 in amino acids: CASSLVGVDYNEQFF. CDR3 DNA: TGCGCCAGCAGCTTGGTCGGGGTAGACTACAATGAGCAGTTCTTC. Combining the CDR3 with reference TRBV5-1 and TRBJ2-1 gives the whole variable domain KAGVTQTPRYLIKTRGQQVTLSCSPISGHRSVSWYQQTPGQGLQFLFEYFSETQRNKGNFPGRFSGRQFSNSRSEMNVSTLELGDSALYLCASSLVGVDYNEQFFGPGTRLTVL.